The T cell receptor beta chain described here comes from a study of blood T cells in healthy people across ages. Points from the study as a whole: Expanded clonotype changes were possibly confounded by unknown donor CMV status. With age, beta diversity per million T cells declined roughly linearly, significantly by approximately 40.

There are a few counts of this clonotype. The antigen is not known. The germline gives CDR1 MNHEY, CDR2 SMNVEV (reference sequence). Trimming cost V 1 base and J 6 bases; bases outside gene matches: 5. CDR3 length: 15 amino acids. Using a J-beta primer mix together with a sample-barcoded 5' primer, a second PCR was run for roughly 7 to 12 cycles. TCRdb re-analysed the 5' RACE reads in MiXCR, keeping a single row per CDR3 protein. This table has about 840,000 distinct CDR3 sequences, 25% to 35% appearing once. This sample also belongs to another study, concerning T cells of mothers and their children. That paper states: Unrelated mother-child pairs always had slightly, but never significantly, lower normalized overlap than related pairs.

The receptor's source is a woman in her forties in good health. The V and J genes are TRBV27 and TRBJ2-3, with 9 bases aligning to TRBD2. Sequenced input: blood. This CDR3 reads CASSLYGGGDDTQYF. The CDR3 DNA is TGTGCCAGCAGTTTATATGGCGGGGGGGATGATACGCAGTATTTT.